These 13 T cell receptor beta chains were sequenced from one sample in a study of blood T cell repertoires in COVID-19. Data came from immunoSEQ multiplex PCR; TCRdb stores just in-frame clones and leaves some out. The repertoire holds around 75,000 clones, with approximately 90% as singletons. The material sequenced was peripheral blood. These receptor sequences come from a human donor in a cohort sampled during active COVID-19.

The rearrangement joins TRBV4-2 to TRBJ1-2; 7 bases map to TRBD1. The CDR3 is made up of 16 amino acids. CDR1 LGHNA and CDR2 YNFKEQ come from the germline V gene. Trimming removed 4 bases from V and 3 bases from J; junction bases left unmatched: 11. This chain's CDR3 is CASSPPFRGSDYGYTF. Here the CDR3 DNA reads TGTGCCAGCAGCCCCCCGTTCAGGGGGAGTGACTATGGCTACACCTTC.

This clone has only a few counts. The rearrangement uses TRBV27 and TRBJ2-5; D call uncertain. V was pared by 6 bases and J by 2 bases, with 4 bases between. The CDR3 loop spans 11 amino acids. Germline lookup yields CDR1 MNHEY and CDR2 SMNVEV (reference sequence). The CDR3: CASRSQETQYF. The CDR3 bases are TGTGCCAGCAGGTCACAAGAGACCCAGTACTTC.

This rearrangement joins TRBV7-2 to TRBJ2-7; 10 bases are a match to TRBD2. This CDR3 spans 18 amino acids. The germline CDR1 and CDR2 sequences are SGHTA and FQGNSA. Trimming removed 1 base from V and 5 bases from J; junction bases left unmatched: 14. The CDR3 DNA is TGTGCCAGCAGCTTAGGGCGGGGGAAGCGGGAGGGATGGGACGAGCAGTACTTC. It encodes CASSLGRGKREGWDEQYF.

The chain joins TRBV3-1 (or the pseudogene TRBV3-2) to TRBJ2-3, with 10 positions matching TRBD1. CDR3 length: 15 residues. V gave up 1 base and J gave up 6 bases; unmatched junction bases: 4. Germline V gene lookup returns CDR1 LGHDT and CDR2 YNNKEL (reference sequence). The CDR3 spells CASSQVGQGVDTQYF. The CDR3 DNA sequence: TGTGCCAGCAGCCAAGTCGGACAGGGGGTGGATACGCAGTATTTT.

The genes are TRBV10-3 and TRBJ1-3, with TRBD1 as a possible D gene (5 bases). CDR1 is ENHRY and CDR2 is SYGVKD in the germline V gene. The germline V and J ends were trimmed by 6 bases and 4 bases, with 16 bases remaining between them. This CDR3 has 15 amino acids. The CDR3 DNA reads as TGTGCCATCAGCGAAGGGGCCCTGGAAGGAAACACCATATATTTT. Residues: CAISEGALEGNTIYF.

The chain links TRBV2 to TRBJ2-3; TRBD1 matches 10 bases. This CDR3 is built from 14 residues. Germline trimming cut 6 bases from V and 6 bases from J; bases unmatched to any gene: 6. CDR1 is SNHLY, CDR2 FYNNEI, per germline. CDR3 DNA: TGTGCCAGCAGGAAGGACAGGGGGGAGGATACGCAGTATTTT. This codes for CASRKDRGEDTQYF.

This chain's CDR3 is CASSLLPFPPDYGYTF. CDR3 DNA: TGCGCCAGCAGTCTCCTGCCTTTTCCCCCGGACTATGGCTACACCTTC. This rearrangement joins TRBV10-1 to TRBJ1-2; D unclear. The germline CDR1 and CDR2 sequences are WNHNN and SYGVQD (reference sequence). The CDR3 runs 16 residues. Trimming cost V 5 bases and J 3 bases, with 19 bases left between them.

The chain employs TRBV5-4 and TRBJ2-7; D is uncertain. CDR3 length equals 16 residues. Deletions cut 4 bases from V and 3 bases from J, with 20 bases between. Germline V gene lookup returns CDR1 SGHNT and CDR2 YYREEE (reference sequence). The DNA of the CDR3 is TGTGCCAGCAGCCTTAGCCGACTGGTTGAGTACTACGAGCAGTACGTC. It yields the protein CASSLSRLVEYYEQYV.

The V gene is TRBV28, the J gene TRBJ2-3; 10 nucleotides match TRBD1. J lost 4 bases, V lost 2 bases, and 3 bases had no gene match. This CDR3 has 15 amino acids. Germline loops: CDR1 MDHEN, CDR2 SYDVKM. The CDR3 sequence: CASSLDRGHADTQYF. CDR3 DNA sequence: TGTGCCAGCAGTTTAGACAGGGGGCATGCAGATACGCAGTATTTT.

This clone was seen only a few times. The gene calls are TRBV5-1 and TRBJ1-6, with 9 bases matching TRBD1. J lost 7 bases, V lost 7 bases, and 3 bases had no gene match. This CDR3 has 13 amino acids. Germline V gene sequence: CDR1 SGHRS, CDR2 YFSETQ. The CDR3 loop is CASRDRDNSPLHF. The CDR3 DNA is TGCGCCAGCCGGGACAGGGACAATTCACCCCTCCACTTT.

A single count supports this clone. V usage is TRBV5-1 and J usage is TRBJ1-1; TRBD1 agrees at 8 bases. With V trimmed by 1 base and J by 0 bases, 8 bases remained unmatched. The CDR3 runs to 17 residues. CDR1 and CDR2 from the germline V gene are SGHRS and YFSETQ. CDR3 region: CASSLNPGTGLNTEAFF. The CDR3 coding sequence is TGCGCCAGCAGCTTGAACCCTGGGACAGGTTTGAACACTGAAGCTTTCTTT.

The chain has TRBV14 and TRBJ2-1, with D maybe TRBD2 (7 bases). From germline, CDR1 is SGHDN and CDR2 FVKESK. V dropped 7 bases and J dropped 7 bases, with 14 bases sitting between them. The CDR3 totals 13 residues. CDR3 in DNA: TGTGCCAGCACCCTGAGGGGGGGGAATGAGCAGTTCTTC. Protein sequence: CASTLRGGNEQFF. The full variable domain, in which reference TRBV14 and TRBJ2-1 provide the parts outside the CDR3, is EAGVTQFPSHSVIEKGQTVTLRCDPISGHDNLYWYRRVMGKEIKFLLHFVKESKQDESGMPNNRFLAERTGGTYSTLKVQPAELEDSGVYFCASTLRGGNEQFFGPGTRLTVL.

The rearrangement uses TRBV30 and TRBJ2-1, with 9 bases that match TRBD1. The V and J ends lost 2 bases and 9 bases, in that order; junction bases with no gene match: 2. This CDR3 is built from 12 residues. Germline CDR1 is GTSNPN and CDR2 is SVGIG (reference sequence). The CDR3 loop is CAWSRTGVEQFF. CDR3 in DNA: TGTGCCTGGAGTCGGACAGGGGTTGAGCAGTTCTTC.